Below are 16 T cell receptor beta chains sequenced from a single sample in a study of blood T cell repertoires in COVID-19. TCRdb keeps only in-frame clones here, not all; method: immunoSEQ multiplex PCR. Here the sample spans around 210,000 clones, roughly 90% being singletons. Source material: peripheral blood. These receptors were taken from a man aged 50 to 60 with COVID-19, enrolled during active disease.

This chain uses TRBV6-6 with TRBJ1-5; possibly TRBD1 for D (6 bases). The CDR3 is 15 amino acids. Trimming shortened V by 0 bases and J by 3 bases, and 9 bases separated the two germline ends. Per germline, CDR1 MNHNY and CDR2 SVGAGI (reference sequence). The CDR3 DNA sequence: TGTGCCAGCAGTTACTCGGGGGACAACAATCAGCCCCAGCATTTT. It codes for CASSYSGDNNQPQHF.

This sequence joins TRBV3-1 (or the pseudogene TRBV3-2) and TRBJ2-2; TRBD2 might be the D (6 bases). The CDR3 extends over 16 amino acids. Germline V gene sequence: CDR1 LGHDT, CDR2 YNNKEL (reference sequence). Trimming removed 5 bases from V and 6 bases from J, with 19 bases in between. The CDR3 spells CASSGRDSLVSGELFF. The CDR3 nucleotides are TGTGCCAGCAGCGGCCGGGACTCCTTAGTGTCCGGGGAGCTGTTTTTT.

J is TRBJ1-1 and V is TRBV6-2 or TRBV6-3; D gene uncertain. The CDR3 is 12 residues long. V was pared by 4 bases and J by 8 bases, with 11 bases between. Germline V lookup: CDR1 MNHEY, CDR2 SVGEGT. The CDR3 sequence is CASSSFSGEAFF. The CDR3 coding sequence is TGTGCCAGCAGTTCATTTTCCGGGGAAGCTTTCTTT.

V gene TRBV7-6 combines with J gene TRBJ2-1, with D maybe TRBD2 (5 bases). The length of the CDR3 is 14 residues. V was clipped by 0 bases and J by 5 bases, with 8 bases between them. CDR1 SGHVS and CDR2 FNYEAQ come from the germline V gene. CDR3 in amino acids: CASSLAGVNNEQFF. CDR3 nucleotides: TGTGCCAGCAGCTTAGCGGGAGTAAACAATGAGCAGTTCTTC.

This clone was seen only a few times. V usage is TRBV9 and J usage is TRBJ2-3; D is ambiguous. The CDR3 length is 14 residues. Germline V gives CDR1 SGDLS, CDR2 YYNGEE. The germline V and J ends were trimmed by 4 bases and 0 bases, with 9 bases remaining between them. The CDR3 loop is CASSSRRSTDTQYF. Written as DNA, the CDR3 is TGTGCCAGCAGCTCACGTAGAAGCACAGATACGCAGTATTTT.

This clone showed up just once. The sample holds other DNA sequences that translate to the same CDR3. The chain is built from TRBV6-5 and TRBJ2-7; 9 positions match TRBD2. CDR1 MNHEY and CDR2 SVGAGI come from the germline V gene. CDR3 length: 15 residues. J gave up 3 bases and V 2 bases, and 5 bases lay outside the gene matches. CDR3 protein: CASSYGLAGIYEQYF. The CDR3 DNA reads TGTGCCAGCAGTTACGGGCTAGCGGGGATCTACGAGCAGTACTTC.

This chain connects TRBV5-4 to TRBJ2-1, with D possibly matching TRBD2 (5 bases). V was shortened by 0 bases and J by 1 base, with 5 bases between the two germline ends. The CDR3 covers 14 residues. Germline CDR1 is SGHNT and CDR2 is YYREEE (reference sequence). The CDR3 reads CASSLAGSYNEQFF. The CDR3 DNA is TGTGCCAGCAGCTTGGCGGGGTCCTACAATGAGCAGTTCTTC.

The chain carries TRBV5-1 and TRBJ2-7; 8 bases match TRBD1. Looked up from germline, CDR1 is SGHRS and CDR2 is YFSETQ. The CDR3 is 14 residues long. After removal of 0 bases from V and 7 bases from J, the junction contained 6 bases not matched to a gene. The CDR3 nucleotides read TGCGCCAGCAGCTTGGGACAGGGGACACGGGAGCAGTACTTC. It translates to CASSLGQGTREQYF.

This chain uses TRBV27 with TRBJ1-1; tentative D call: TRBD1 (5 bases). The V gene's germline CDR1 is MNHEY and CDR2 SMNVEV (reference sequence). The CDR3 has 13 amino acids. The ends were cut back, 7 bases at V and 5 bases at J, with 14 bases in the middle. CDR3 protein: CASTLRRGTEAFF. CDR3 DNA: TGTGCCAGCACCCTGAGGAGGGGAACTGAAGCTTTCTTT.

The CDR3 here is CASSLVRVNTEAFF. CDR3 bases: TGTGCCAGCAGCTTAGTTCGGGTAAACACTGAAGCTTTCTTT. V and J are TRBV7-2 and TRBJ1-1; D is unclear. Germline CDR1 is SGHTA and CDR2 is FQGNSA. V lost 1 base, J lost 2 bases, and 8 bases lay in between. The CDR3 extends over 14 amino acids.

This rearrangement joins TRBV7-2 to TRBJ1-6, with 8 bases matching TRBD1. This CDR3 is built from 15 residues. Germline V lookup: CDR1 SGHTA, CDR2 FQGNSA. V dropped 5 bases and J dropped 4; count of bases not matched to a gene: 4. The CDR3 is CASSKRTGYNSPLHF. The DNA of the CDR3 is TGTGCCAGCAGCAAGAGGACAGGGTATAATTCACCCCTCCACTTT.

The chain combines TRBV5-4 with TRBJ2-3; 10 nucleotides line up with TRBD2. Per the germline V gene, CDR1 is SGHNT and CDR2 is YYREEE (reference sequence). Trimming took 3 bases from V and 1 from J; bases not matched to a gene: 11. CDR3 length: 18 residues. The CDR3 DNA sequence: TGTGCCAGCAGCTCGGATTTTATAGCGGGAGGTCGCACAGATACGCAGTATTTT. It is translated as CASSSDFIAGGRTDTQYF.

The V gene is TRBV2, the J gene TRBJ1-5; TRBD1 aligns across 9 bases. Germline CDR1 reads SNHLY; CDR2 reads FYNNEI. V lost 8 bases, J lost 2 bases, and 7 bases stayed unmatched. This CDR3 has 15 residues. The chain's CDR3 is CASQDRGSGNQPQHF. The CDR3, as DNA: TGTGCCAGCCAAGACAGGGGGTCAGGCAATCAGCCCCAGCATTTT.

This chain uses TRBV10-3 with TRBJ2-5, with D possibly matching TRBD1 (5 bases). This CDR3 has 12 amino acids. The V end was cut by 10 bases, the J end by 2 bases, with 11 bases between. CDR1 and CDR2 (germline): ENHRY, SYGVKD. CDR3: CATQGGQETQYF. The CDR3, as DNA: TGTGCCACCCAGGGCGGTCAAGAGACCCAGTACTTC.

CDR3 nucleotides: TGTGCCAGTAGTTCCCGGGTTAGCGGGGTTCGGATGGAGACCCAGTACTTC. It translates to CASSSRVSGVRMETQYF. This chain connects TRBV19 to TRBJ2-5; 8 nucleotides match TRBD2. Germline V CDR1 and CDR2: LNHDA, SQIVND (reference sequence). Trimming took 5 bases from V and 5 from J; bases not matched to a gene: 16. The CDR3 totals 17 residues.

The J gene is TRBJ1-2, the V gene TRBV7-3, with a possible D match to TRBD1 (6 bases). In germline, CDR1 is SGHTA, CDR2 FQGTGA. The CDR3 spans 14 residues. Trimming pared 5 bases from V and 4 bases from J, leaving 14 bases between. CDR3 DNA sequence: TGTGCCAGCAGCCCGGCGGGGGGGGCCTATGGCTACACCTTC. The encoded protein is CASSPAGGAYGYTF.